These 15 T cell receptor beta chains were sequenced from one sample in a study of blood T cell repertoires in COVID-19 (dated by TCRdb to 2018 to 2020). The library was made by the immunoSEQ multiplex PCR assay. The table comes from immuneACCESS by way of TCRdb, which keeps in-frame sequences with V and J called. Part of the clones is missing from these tables; in studies checked, under half for an unresolved V gene and the rest for unknown reasons. This sample lists some 80,000 clones; 80% were detected once. The top ten constitute 9.5% to 15% of the sample. The specimen was peripheral blood. Source of these receptors: a woman between 40 and 50 years old with active or convalescent COVID-19.

The rearrangement joins TRBV19 to TRBJ1-5; D ambiguous. V lost 4 bases and J 7 bases, leaving 17 bases between the germline ends. The germline V gene encodes CDR1 LNHDA and CDR2 SQIVND (reference sequence). The CDR3 is 15 residues long. The CDR3 here is CASSTGPAAWQPQHF. For the CDR3, the DNA is TGTGCCAGTAGTACTGGCCCAGCGGCTTGGCAGCCCCAGCATTTT.

This rearrangement joins TRBV2 to TRBJ2-7; D is possibly TRBD1 (6 bases). Looked up from germline, CDR1 is SNHLY and CDR2 is FYNNEI. V lost 0 bases and J 3 bases, leaving 12 bases between the germline ends. The CDR3 loop spans 15 amino acids. The DNA for the CDR3 is TGTGCCAGCAGTGAAGCCAGGGGCTCTCTCTACGAGCAGTACTTC. This gives the protein CASSEARGSLYEQYF. Complete variable domain (other parts from reference TRBV2 and TRBJ2-7): EPEVTQTPSHQVTQMGQEVILRCVPISNHLYFYWYRQILGQKVEFLVSFYNNEISEKSEIFDDQFSVERPDGSNFTLKIRSTKLEDSAMYFCASSEARGSLYEQYFGPGTRLTVT.

The rearrangement uses TRBV11-2 and TRBJ2-2, with D uncertain. Between the trimmed V and J ends, which lost 6 bases and 7 bases, there was a span of 9 bases. The CDR3 has 12 amino acids. Germline CDR1 is SGHAT and CDR2 is FQNNGV. DNA of the CDR3: TGTGCCAGCAGGCCTTCGGGCGGGGAGCTGTTTTTT. This sequence encodes CASRPSGGELFF.

The chain carries TRBV5-1 and TRBJ1-1; D is perhaps TRBD1 (6 bases). CDR1 is SGHRS, CDR2 YFSETQ, per germline. The CDR3 has 14 residues. The ends were cut back, 4 bases at V and 4 bases at J, with 14 bases in the middle. The CDR3 loop is CASSLGEGVTEAFF. The CDR3 DNA is TGCGCCAGCAGCCTAGGGGAGGGGGTCACTGAAGCTTTCTTT.

This clone was picked up a small number of times. The genes are TRBV5-4 and TRBJ2-1, with TRBD2 identical over 14 bases. The CDR3 contains 16 residues. The V and J ends lost 0 bases and 6 bases, in that order; junction bases with no gene match: 2. Germline V gene sequence: CDR1 SGHNT, CDR2 YYREEE (reference sequence). CDR3 sequence reads: CASSLGLAGGPNEQFF. In DNA, the CDR3 is TGTGCCAGCAGCTTGGGACTAGCGGGAGGGCCCAATGAGCAGTTCTTC.

This chain connects TRBV27 to TRBJ2-7; 8 positions agree with TRBD1. CDR1 and CDR2 from the germline V gene are MNHEY and SMNVEV (reference sequence). V lost 5 bases and J lost 6; bases outside the gene matches: 9. This CDR3 contains 14 residues. The CDR3 nucleotides read TGTGCCAGCAGTCGCCGGGACAGGACCATCGAGCAGTACTTC. Its protein is CASSRRDRTIEQYF.

CDR3 nucleotide sequence: TGTGCCAGCAGCTCGAAGGGTGGCGGGAGCCCCCCCACAGATACGCAGTATTTT. This codes for CASSSKGGGSPPTDTQYF. V and J are TRBV11-2 and TRBJ2-3, with 7 nucleotides matching TRBD2. This CDR3 comprises 18 residues. V lost 4 bases and J lost 2; bases outside the gene matches: 15. Looked up from germline, CDR1 is SGHAT and CDR2 is FQNNGV.

The chain recombines TRBV2 with TRBJ1-1, with 8 nucleotides matching TRBD1. The germline gives CDR1 SNHLY, CDR2 FYNNEI. Trimming removed 5 bases from V and 4 bases from J; junction bases left unmatched: 3. CDR3 length: 13 residues. This CDR3 is CASSPTGGTEAFF. The CDR3 coding sequence is TGTGCCAGCAGTCCCACAGGGGGCACTGAAGCTTTCTTT.

This chain links TRBV5-4 with TRBJ1-3; D may be TRBD1 (5 bases). The V gene's germline CDR1 is SGHNT and CDR2 YYREEE (reference sequence). V was pared by 4 bases and J by 0 bases, with 14 bases between. The CDR3 contains 16 residues. The CDR3 region has the DNA TGTGCCAGCAGCCCTACGACGACAGCCTCTGGAAACACCATATATTTT. It codes for CASSPTTTASGNTIYF.

V gene TRBV29-1 combines with J gene TRBJ2-5, with D perhaps matching TRBD2 (6 bases). Germline CDR1 is SQVTM and CDR2 is ANQGSEA. The V end was cut by 4 bases, the J end by 5 bases, with 14 bases between. CDR3 length: 13 amino acids. CDR3 in DNA: TGCAGCGTTGGGTCCGGGGGAAAGGAGACCCAGTACTTC. This encodes CSVGSGGKETQYF.

V gene TRBV10-1 combines with J gene TRBJ2-5, with D possibly matching TRBD2 (6 bases). With 5 bases removed from V and 9 bases from J, the gap between germline ends came to 19 bases. The CDR3 has 14 residues. Germline CDR1 WNHNN, CDR2 SYGVQD (reference sequence). Here the CDR3 DNA reads TGCGCCAGCAGTCCGGACCCGAGGGCGGGGCCCCAGTACTTC. Translation gives CASSPDPRAGPQYF.

The rearrangement links TRBV18 to TRBJ1-3, with D uncertain. V gave up 4 bases and J gave up 4 bases, with 11 bases separating them. Germline V CDR1 and CDR2: KGHSH, LQKENI. This CDR3 contains 14 residues. The DNA of the CDR3 is TGTGCCAGCTCACTAGAGGCTACCGGAAACACCATATATTTT. The encoded protein is CASSLEATGNTIYF.

The rearrangement links TRBV10-3 to TRBJ2-5, with 10 bases fitting TRBD1. The CDR3 loop spans 13 amino acids. V lost 11 bases and J lost 1; bases outside the gene matches: 4. CDR1 and CDR2 from the germline V gene are ENHRY and SYGVKD. The CDR3 DNA reads TGTGCCGGAGGGACAGGGGCCCAAGAGACCCAGTACTTC. This gives the protein CAGGTGAQETQYF.

This clone has a single count. This chain links TRBV11-2 with TRBJ1-2; D is perhaps TRBD1 (5 bases). Trimming took 5 bases from V and 3 from J, leaving 10 bases between them. The germline gives CDR1 SGHAT, CDR2 FQNNGV. This CDR3 region has 13 residues. In DNA, the CDR3 is TGTGCCAGCAGCCTTGACAGACACTATGGCTACACCTTC. This translates into CASSLDRHYGYTF.

The V call is TRBV4-2, the J call TRBJ2-3; 7 bases agree with TRBD2. CDR3 length: 17 residues. Looked up from germline, CDR1 is LGHNA and CDR2 is YNFKEQ. V shed 4 bases, J shed 2 bases, and the junction held 12 bases outside the gene matches. The CDR3 DNA sequence: TGTGCCAGCAGCCCGGGACTTCGGGGGGAACTCACAGATACGCAGTATTTT. Protein: CASSPGLRGELTDTQYF.